This T cell receptor (beta chain) was sequenced in a study of blood T cell repertoires in COVID-19. Whole-study context: In each case, the material was cDNA or gDNA derived from T cells, B-cell-depleted T cells, or PBMCs.

The CDR3 is 13 residues long. The trim removed 4 bases at V and 3 bases at J, leaving 2 bases unmatched. From germline, CDR1 is KGHSH and CDR2 LQKENI. As processed by the authors: The assay estimated nucleated cells by amplifying reference gene primers. Repertoires were generated with immunoSEQ multiplex PCR, while TCRdb's copy carries only in-frame clones and drops some. V, J and clone size reflect that table, while D and trimming were determined from the DNA. In the table there are roughly 200,000 clones, over 70% of which are singletons. The V call is TRBV18, the J call TRBJ1-1; 7 bases match TRBD1. The TCR was taken from a man aged 35-49 years with active or convalescent COVID-19. The sequencing input was peripheral blood. Written as DNA, the CDR3 is TGTGCCAGCTCACTCGGACAGGACACTGAAGCTTTCTTT. Its protein is CASSLGQDTEAFF. Complete variable domain (other parts from reference TRBV18 and TRBJ1-1): NAGVMQNPRHLVRRRGQEARLRCSPMKGHSHVYWYRQLPEEGLKFMVYLQKENIIDESGMPKERFSAEFPKEGPSILRIQQVVRGDSAAYFCASSLGQDTEAFFGQGTRLTVV.